The present T cell receptor (beta chain) was sequenced within a study of breast tumors, draining lymph nodes, adjacent tissues (dated by TCRdb to 2015 to 2016). About the full investigation: TCR beta repertoires were compared across tumor, adjacent nontumor tissue and axillary lymph nodes obtained from breast cancer patients. In human breast cancer, the study set out to evaluate how tumor, surrounding tissue and draining lymph node repertoires relate to one another and whether T cells may move between these sites.

From its cysteine to its phenylalanine, the CDR3 spans 12 amino acids. Left in the record is the CDR3 DNA by itself, 36 bases read in frame from the first base. In the germline V gene, CDR1 corresponds to SQVTM and CDR2 to ANQGSEA. Trimming takes 1 base from V and 6 bases from J, and the germline ends sit 8 bases apart. These reads were obtained on an Illumina HiSeq 2000. TCR beta chain libraries were generated through multiplex PCR amplification. The amplified TCR beta chain products were analyzed by high-throughput sequencing. TCRdb ran its own pipeline on the public reads, namely fastp trimming at Q25 and MiXCR clone calling, and kept in-frame beta chains. Merged by CDR3 protein, the rows form single entries marked with the most common genes and DNA. This sample has approximately 60,000 distinct CDR3 sequences in its table, and roughly 57% of those were observed once. The ten largest account for roughly a fifth of the sample.

This clonotype was seen many times. Its recognized antigen is unknown. Base quality data are lacking; no much larger clone is found one base away. Overall study outcomes, separate from this receptor: The data were judged consistent with most tumor T cells deriving from the lymph node and then expanding within tumor tissue. The similarity between tumor and nontumor tissue repertoires was significantly greater in luminal-like breast cancer than in basal-like breast cancer. The conclusion that tumor T cells originate in lymph nodes was presented as consistent with a hypothesis rather than as directly demonstrated. Tumors showed preferential V and J gene usage, and their T-cell repertoire diversity fell below that of lymph nodes yet above that of nontumor tissue.

The clonotype comes from a female donor with breast cancer. Some clones in this sample may be carry-over from other donors' samples. The sequence is built from TRBV29-1 and TRBJ2-3; too little of a D gene remains to name it. Specimen: breast tumor tissue. The DNA sequence follows: TGCAGCGTTGAAGGCCTGGGGGATACGCAGTATTTT. It specifies CSVEGLGDTQYF.